This TCR beta chain was found in a study of control samples from healthy donors and cancer patients. Germline CDR1 reads MDHEN; CDR2 reads SYDVKM. The ends were cut back, 8 bases at V and 0 bases at J, with 9 bases in the middle. This CDR3 spans 13 amino acids. This table comes from immunoSEQ multiplex PCR, and its TCRdb copy is limited to in-frame clones, with some not included. The repertoire has around 150,000 clones, approximately 90% of them found once; the top ten carry about 12%. Sequencing was carried out using blood. The TCR was taken from a man in his thirties or forties in good health. The chain carries TRBV28 and TRBJ2-3; D perhaps matches TRBD1 (5 bases). The DNA for the CDR3 is TGTGCCAGCGATCAGGGTAGCACAGATACGCAGTATTTT. It specifies CASDQGSTDTQYF.